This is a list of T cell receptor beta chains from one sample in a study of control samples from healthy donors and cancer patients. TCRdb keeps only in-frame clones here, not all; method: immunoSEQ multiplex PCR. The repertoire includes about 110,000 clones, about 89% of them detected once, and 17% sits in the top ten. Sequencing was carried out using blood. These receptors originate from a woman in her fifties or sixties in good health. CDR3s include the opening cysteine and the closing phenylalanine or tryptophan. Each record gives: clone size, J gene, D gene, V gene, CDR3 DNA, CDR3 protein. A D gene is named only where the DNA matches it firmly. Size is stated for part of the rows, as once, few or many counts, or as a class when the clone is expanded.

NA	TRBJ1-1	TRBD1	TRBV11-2	TGTGCCAGCAGCTTTGAGGGACAGATAAAAGCTTTCTTT	CASSFEGQIKAFF
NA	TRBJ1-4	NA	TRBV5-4	TGTGCCAGCAGCTTGGGAGGGCCAAGGGAAAAACTGTTTTTT	CASSLGGPREKLFF
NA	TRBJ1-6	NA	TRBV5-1	TGCGCCAGCAGGTCCCAGGAAGGGAATTCACCCCTCCACTTT	CASRSQEGNSPLHF
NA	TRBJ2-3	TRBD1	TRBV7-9	TGTGCCAGCAGCTTAGTGGACAGGGGGACCGGGGATACGCAGTATTTT	CASSLVDRGTGDTQYF
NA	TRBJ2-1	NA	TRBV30	TGTGCCTGGAGTCCACTAGGAAGGGAAATCGATGAGCAGTTCTTC	CAWSPLGREIDEQFF
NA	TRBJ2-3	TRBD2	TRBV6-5	TGTGCCAGCAATGGCGGGGGGGCAGATACGCAGTATTTT	CASNGGGADTQYF
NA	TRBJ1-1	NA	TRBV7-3	TGTGCCAGCAGCTTAATGCGGAGCACTGAAGCTTTCTTT	CASSLMRSTEAFF
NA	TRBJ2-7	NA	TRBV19	TGTGCCAGTAGTGACCGAGACCGGCTAGCCTACGAGCAGTACTTC	CASSDRDRLAYEQYF
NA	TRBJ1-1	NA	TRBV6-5	TGTGCCAGCAGTTACTCCCGACCGAACACTGAAGCTTTCTTT	CASSYSRPNTEAFF
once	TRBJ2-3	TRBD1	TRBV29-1	TGCAGCGTTGACCCCGGGACAGGGGCTCGCACAGATACGCAGTATTTT	CSVDPGTGARTDTQYF
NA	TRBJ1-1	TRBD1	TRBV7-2	TGTGCCAGCAGCTTAGACGGGACAGCCAAAGCTTTCTTT	CASSLDGTAKAFF
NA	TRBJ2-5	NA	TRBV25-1	TGTGCCAGCAGTGAATATAGTAAGGGACGGGCCCGGGAGACCCAGTACTTC	CASSEYSKGRARETQYF
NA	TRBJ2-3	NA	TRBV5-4	TGTGCCAGCAGCAGGTTATTTTGGGACCCAGATACGCAGTATTTT	CASSRLFWDPDTQYF
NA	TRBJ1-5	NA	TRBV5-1	TGCGCCAGCAGCTTGGGCACAGGGAATTATCAGCCCCAGCATTTT	CASSLGTGNYQPQHF
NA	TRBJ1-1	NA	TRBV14	TGTGCCAGCAGCCCCAGGGTTGGTGGTACTGAAGCTTTCTTT	CASSPRVGGTEAFF
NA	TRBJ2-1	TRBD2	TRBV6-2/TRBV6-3	TGTGCCAGCAGTGGACTAGCGGGAGTTGGTGAGCAGTTCTTC	CASSGLAGVGEQFF
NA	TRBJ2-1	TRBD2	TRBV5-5	TGTGCCAGCAGCTTAGGACTAGCGGTCTACAATGAGCAGTTCTTC	CASSLGLAVYNEQFF
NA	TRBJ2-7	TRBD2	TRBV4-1	TGCGCCAGCAGTATAGCGGGGGAGTACGAGCAGTACTTC	CASSIAGEYEQYF
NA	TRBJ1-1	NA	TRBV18	TGTGCCAGCTCACCCAGCATATCTAACATGAACACTGAAGCTTTCTTT	CASSPSISNMNTEAFF